Here is one T cell receptor beta chain with its context. Amplification yielded TCR beta CDR3 regions, with RNA transcripts as the source. The primer set for the first-round RT-PCR of the TCR CDR3 was HTBI. TCRdb re-called the multiplex PCR reads with MiXCR, one entry per CDR3 protein. Among some 350,000 distinct CDR3 sequences listed, around a sixth were seen once. The source of the sample is a study of T cells in Graves' hyperthyroidism and ophthalmopathy. Germline V lookup: CDR1 MNHNS, CDR2 SASEGT. The CDR3 is 14 amino acids. The V end lost 6 bases, the J end lost 7 bases, and 19 bases lay between the germline ends. Uncontrolled infections, other autoimmune diseases, pregnancy or lactation led to exclusion of patients. PBMCs stemmed from less than 13 ml fresh peripheral blood.

The sequencing sample was made of blood. The rearrangement joins TRBV6-1 to TRBJ2-7, with D possibly being TRBD2 (6 bases). This TCR was sampled from a woman younger than 35 with Graves' hyperthyroidism that later progressed to Graves' ophthalmopathy. The CDR3 spells CASSPSASGFEQYF. The CDR3 DNA reads as TGTGCCAGCAGCCCTAGCGCGAGCGGGTTTGAGCAGTACTTC.